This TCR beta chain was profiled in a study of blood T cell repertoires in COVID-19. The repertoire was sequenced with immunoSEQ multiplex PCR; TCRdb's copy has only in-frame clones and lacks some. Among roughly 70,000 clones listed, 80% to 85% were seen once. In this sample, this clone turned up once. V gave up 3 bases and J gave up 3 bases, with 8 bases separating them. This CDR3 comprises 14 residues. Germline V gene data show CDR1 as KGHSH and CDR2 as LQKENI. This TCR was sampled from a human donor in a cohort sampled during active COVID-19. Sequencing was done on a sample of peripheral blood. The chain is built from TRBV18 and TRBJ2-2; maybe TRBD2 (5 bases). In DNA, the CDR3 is TGTGCCAGCTCACCTAGCGCTGACACCGGGGAGCTGTTTTTT. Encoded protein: CASSPSADTGELFF.